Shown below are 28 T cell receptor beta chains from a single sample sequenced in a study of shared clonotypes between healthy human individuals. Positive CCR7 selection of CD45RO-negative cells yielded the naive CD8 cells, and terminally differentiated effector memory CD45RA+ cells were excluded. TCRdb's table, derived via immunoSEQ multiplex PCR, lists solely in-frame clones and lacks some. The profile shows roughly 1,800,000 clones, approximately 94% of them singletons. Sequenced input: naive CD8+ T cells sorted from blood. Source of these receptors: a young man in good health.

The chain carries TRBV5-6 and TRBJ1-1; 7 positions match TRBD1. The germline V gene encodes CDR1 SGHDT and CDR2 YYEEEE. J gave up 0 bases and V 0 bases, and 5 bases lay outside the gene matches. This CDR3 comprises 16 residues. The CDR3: CASSLGPGGMNTEAFF. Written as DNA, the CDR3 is TGTGCCAGCAGCTTGGGGCCAGGGGGAATGAACACTGAAGCTTTCTTT.

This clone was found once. CDR3 sequence (DNA): TGTGCCAGCAGTGAGCGGGGCCTGGGGAATGAGCAGTTCTTC. It translates to CASSERGLGNEQFF. The rearrangement links TRBV2 to TRBJ2-1, with D possibly TRBD2 on 6 matching bases. The CDR3 runs to 14 residues. The germline gives CDR1 SNHLY, CDR2 FYNNEI. Deletions cut 3 bases from V and 7 bases from J, with 13 bases between.

As DNA, the CDR3 is TGCGCCAGCAGCTTTGCAGGGGGACATAGCACTGAAGCTTTCTTT. It translates to CASSFAGGHSTEAFF. The V gene is TRBV5-1, the J gene TRBJ1-1, with 7 positions matching TRBD1. Trimming took 2 bases from V and 4 from J; bases not matched to a gene: 8. Germline loops: CDR1 SGHRS, CDR2 YFSETQ. The CDR3 has 15 residues.

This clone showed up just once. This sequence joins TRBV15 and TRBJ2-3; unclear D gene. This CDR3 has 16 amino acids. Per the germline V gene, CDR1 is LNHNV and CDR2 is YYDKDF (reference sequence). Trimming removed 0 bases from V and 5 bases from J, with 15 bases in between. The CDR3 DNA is TGTGCCACCAGCAGAGACGCAGGATCTTCGGGAGATACGCAGTATTTT. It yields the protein CATSRDAGSSGDTQYF.

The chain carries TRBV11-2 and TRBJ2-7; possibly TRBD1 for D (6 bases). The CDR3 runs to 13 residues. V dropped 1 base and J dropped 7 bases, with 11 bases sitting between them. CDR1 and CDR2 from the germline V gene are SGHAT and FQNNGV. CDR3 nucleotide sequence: TGTGCCAGCAGCTTAGTTGTCCAGGGGGAGCAGTACTTC. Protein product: CASSLVVQGEQYF.

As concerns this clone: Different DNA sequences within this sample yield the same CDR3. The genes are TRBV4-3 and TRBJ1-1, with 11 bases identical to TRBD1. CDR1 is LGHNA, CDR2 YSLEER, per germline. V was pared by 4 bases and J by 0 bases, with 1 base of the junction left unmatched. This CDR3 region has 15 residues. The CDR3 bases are TGCGCCAGCAGCCGGGACAGGGGGATGAACACTGAAGCTTTCTTT. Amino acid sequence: CASSRDRGMNTEAFF.

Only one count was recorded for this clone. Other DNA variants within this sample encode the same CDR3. The CDR3 nucleotides read TGTGCCAGCAGCTCAGGGGGGACTCATCAGCCCCAGCATTTT. Protein product: CASSSGGTHQPQHF. The chain links TRBV7-9 to TRBJ1-5; 7 nucleotides align to TRBD1. The germline V gene has CDR1 SEHNR and CDR2 FQNEAQ (reference sequence). V gave up 4 bases and J gave up 5 bases; unmatched junction bases: 5. The CDR3 contains 14 residues.

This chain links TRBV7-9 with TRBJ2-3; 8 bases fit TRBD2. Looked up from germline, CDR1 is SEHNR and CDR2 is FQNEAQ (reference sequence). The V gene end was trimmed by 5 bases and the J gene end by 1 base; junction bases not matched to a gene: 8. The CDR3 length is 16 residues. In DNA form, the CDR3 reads TGTGCCAGCAGCCCAGCGGGGGTTTTGGGCACAGATACGCAGTATTTT. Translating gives CASSPAGVLGTDTQYF.

CDR3 nucleotides: TGTGCCAGCAGCCTCTTATTAGCGGGAGTCACCGGGGAGCTGTTTTTT. The encoded protein is CASSLLLAGVTGELFF. The rearrangement uses TRBV7-2 and TRBJ2-2, with 9 bases identical to TRBD2. Germline CDR1 is SGHTA and CDR2 is FQGNSA. Trimming took 5 bases from V and 4 from J; bases not matched to a gene: 8. The CDR3 length is 16 residues.

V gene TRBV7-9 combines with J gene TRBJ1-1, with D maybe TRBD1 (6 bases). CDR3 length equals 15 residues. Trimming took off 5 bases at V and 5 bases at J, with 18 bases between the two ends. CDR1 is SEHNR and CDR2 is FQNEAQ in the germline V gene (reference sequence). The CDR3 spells CASSPPTGFRTEAFF. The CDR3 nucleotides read TGTGCCAGCAGCCCACCTACAGGGTTTAGGACTGAAGCTTTCTTT.

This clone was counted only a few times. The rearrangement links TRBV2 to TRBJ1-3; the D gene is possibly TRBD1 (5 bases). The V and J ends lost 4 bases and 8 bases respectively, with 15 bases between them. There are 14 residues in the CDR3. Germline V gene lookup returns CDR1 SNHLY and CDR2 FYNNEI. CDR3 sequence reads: CASSGLTAGDTIYF. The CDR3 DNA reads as TGTGCCAGCAGTGGGCTGACAGCGGGCGACACCATATATTTT. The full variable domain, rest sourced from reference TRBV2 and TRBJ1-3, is EPEVTQTPSHQVTQMGQEVILRCVPISNHLYFYWYRQILGQKVEFLVSFYNNEISEKSEIFDDQFSVERPDGSNFTLKIRSTKLEDSAMYFCASSGLTAGDTIYFGEGSWLTVV.

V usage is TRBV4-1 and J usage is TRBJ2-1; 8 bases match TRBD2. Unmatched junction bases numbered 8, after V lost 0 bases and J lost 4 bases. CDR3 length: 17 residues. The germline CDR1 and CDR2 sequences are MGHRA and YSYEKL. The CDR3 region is CASSQEFAGGVYNEQFF. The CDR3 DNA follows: TGCGCCAGCAGCCAAGAATTCGCCGGGGGGGTTTACAATGAGCAGTTCTTC.

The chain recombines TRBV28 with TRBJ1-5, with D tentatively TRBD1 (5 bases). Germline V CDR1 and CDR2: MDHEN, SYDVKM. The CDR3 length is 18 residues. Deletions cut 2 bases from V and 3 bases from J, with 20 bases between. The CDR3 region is CASSLVLWAREANQPQHF. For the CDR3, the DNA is TGTGCCAGCAGTTTAGTTCTTTGGGCCAGGGAGGCCAATCAGCCCCAGCATTTT. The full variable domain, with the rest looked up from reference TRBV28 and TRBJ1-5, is DVKVTQSSRYLVKRTGEKVFLECVQDMDHENMFWYRQDPGLGLRLIYFSYDVKMKEKGDIPEGYSVSREKKERFSLILESASTNQTSMYLCASSLVLWAREANQPQHFGDGTRLSIL.

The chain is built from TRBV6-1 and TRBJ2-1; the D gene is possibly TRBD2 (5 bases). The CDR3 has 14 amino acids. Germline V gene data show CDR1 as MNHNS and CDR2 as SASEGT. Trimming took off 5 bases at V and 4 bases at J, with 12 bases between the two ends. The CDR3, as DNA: TGTGCCAGCAGTACCACTGGCGGGTACAATGAGCAGTTCTTC. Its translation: CASSTTGGYNEQFF.

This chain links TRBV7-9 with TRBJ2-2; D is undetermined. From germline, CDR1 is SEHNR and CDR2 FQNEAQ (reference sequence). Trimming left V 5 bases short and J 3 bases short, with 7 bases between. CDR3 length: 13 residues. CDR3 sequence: CASSADYTGELFF. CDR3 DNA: TGTGCCAGCAGCGCAGACTACACCGGGGAGCTGTTTTTT.

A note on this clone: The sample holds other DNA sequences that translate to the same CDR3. CDR3: CASSLQGGGYEQYF. Here the CDR3 DNA reads TGTGCCAGCAGTCTACAGGGCGGGGGGTACGAGCAGTACTTC. The chain joins TRBV28 to TRBJ2-7; 8 bases line up with TRBD2. Germline V gene data show CDR1 as MDHEN and CDR2 as SYDVKM. The CDR3 runs 14 residues. The V gene end was trimmed by 5 bases and the J gene end by 4 bases; junction bases not matched to a gene: 7.

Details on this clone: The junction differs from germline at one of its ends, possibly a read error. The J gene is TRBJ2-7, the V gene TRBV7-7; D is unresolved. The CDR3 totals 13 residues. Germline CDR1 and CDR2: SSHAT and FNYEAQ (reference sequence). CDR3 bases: TGTGCTAGCAGCTTCCAAATCTCCTACGAGCAGTACTTC. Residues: CASSFQISYEQYF.

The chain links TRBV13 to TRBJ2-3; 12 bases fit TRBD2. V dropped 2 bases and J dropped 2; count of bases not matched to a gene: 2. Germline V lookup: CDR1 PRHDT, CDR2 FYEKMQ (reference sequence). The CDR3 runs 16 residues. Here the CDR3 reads CASSLRLAGATDTQYF. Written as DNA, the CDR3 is TGTGCCAGCAGCTTAAGACTAGCGGGGGCCACAGATACGCAGTATTTT.

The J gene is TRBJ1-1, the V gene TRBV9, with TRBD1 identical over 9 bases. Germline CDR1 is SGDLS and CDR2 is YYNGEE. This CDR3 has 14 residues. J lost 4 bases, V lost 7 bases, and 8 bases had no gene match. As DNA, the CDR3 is TGTGCCAGCCTCCCGACAGGGGGAGGCACTGAAGCTTTCTTT. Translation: CASLPTGGGTEAFF.

The DNA for the CDR3 is TGTGCCAGCAGCGTATCCGGACTAGCGCCCAACGAGCAGTACTTC. It yields the protein CASSVSGLAPNEQYF. The chain recombines TRBV9 with TRBJ2-7, with TRBD2 matching 9 bases. The CDR3 is 15 amino acids. The V gene's germline CDR1 is SGDLS and CDR2 YYNGEE. Trimming removed 1 base from V and 5 bases from J; junction bases left unmatched: 7.

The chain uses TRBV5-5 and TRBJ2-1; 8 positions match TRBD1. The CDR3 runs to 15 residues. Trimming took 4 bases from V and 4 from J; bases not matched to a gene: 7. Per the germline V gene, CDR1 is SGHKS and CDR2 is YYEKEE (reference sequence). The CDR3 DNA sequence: TGTGCCAGCAGCACAGACAGGGGTTCGTACAATGAGCAGTTCTTC. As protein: CASSTDRGSYNEQFF.

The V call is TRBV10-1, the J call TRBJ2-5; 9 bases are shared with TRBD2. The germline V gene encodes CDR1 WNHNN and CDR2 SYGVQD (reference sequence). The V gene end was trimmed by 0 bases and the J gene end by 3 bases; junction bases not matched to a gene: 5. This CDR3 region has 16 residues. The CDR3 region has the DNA TGCGCCAGCAGTGAGTCTAGGACTAGCGTTGAAGAGACCCAGTACTTC. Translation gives CASSESRTSVEETQYF.

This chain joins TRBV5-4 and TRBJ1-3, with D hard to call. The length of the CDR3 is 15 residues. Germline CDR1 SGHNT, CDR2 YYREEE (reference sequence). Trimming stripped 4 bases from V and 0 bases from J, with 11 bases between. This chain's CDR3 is CASSVFGGSGNTIYF. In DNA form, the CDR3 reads TGTGCCAGCAGCGTGTTTGGCGGCTCTGGAAACACCATATATTTT.

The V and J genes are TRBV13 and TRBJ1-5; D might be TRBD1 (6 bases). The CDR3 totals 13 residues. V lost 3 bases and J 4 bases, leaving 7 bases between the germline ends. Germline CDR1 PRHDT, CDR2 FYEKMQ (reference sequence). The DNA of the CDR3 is TGTGCCAGCAGCTTTCAGGGGAATCAGCCCCAGCATTTT. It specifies CASSFQGNQPQHF.

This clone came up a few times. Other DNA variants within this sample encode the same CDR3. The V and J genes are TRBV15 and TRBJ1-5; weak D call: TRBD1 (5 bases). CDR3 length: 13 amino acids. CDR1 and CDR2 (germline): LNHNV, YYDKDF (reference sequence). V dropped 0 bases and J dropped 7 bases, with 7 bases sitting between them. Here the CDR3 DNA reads TGTGCCACCAGCAGAGAAGGGGAGCAGCCCCAGCATTTT. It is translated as CATSREGEQPQHF.

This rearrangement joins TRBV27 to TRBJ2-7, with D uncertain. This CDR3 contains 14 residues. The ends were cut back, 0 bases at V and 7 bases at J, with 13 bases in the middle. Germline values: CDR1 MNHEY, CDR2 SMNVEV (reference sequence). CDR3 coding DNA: TGTGCCAGCAGTTTATCGGGCCCTGGGTGGGAGCAGTACTTC. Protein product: CASSLSGPGWEQYF.

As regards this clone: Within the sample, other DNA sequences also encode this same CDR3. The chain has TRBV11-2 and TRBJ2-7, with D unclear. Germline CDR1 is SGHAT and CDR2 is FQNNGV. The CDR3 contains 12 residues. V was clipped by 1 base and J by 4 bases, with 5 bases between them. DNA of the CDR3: TGTGCCAGCAGCTTAGGTGCATACGAGCAGTACTTC. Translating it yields CASSLGAYEQYF.

CDR3 sequence reads: CASSQVGGPDEQFF. The CDR3 DNA is TGCGCCAGCAGCCAAGTGGGGGGGCCCGATGAGCAGTTCTTC. V is TRBV4-1 and J is TRBJ2-1; D is perhaps TRBD2 (7 bases). V lost 1 base and J 8 bases, leaving 12 bases between the germline ends. Germline CDR1 and CDR2: MGHRA and YSYEKL. This CDR3 is 14 amino acids long.